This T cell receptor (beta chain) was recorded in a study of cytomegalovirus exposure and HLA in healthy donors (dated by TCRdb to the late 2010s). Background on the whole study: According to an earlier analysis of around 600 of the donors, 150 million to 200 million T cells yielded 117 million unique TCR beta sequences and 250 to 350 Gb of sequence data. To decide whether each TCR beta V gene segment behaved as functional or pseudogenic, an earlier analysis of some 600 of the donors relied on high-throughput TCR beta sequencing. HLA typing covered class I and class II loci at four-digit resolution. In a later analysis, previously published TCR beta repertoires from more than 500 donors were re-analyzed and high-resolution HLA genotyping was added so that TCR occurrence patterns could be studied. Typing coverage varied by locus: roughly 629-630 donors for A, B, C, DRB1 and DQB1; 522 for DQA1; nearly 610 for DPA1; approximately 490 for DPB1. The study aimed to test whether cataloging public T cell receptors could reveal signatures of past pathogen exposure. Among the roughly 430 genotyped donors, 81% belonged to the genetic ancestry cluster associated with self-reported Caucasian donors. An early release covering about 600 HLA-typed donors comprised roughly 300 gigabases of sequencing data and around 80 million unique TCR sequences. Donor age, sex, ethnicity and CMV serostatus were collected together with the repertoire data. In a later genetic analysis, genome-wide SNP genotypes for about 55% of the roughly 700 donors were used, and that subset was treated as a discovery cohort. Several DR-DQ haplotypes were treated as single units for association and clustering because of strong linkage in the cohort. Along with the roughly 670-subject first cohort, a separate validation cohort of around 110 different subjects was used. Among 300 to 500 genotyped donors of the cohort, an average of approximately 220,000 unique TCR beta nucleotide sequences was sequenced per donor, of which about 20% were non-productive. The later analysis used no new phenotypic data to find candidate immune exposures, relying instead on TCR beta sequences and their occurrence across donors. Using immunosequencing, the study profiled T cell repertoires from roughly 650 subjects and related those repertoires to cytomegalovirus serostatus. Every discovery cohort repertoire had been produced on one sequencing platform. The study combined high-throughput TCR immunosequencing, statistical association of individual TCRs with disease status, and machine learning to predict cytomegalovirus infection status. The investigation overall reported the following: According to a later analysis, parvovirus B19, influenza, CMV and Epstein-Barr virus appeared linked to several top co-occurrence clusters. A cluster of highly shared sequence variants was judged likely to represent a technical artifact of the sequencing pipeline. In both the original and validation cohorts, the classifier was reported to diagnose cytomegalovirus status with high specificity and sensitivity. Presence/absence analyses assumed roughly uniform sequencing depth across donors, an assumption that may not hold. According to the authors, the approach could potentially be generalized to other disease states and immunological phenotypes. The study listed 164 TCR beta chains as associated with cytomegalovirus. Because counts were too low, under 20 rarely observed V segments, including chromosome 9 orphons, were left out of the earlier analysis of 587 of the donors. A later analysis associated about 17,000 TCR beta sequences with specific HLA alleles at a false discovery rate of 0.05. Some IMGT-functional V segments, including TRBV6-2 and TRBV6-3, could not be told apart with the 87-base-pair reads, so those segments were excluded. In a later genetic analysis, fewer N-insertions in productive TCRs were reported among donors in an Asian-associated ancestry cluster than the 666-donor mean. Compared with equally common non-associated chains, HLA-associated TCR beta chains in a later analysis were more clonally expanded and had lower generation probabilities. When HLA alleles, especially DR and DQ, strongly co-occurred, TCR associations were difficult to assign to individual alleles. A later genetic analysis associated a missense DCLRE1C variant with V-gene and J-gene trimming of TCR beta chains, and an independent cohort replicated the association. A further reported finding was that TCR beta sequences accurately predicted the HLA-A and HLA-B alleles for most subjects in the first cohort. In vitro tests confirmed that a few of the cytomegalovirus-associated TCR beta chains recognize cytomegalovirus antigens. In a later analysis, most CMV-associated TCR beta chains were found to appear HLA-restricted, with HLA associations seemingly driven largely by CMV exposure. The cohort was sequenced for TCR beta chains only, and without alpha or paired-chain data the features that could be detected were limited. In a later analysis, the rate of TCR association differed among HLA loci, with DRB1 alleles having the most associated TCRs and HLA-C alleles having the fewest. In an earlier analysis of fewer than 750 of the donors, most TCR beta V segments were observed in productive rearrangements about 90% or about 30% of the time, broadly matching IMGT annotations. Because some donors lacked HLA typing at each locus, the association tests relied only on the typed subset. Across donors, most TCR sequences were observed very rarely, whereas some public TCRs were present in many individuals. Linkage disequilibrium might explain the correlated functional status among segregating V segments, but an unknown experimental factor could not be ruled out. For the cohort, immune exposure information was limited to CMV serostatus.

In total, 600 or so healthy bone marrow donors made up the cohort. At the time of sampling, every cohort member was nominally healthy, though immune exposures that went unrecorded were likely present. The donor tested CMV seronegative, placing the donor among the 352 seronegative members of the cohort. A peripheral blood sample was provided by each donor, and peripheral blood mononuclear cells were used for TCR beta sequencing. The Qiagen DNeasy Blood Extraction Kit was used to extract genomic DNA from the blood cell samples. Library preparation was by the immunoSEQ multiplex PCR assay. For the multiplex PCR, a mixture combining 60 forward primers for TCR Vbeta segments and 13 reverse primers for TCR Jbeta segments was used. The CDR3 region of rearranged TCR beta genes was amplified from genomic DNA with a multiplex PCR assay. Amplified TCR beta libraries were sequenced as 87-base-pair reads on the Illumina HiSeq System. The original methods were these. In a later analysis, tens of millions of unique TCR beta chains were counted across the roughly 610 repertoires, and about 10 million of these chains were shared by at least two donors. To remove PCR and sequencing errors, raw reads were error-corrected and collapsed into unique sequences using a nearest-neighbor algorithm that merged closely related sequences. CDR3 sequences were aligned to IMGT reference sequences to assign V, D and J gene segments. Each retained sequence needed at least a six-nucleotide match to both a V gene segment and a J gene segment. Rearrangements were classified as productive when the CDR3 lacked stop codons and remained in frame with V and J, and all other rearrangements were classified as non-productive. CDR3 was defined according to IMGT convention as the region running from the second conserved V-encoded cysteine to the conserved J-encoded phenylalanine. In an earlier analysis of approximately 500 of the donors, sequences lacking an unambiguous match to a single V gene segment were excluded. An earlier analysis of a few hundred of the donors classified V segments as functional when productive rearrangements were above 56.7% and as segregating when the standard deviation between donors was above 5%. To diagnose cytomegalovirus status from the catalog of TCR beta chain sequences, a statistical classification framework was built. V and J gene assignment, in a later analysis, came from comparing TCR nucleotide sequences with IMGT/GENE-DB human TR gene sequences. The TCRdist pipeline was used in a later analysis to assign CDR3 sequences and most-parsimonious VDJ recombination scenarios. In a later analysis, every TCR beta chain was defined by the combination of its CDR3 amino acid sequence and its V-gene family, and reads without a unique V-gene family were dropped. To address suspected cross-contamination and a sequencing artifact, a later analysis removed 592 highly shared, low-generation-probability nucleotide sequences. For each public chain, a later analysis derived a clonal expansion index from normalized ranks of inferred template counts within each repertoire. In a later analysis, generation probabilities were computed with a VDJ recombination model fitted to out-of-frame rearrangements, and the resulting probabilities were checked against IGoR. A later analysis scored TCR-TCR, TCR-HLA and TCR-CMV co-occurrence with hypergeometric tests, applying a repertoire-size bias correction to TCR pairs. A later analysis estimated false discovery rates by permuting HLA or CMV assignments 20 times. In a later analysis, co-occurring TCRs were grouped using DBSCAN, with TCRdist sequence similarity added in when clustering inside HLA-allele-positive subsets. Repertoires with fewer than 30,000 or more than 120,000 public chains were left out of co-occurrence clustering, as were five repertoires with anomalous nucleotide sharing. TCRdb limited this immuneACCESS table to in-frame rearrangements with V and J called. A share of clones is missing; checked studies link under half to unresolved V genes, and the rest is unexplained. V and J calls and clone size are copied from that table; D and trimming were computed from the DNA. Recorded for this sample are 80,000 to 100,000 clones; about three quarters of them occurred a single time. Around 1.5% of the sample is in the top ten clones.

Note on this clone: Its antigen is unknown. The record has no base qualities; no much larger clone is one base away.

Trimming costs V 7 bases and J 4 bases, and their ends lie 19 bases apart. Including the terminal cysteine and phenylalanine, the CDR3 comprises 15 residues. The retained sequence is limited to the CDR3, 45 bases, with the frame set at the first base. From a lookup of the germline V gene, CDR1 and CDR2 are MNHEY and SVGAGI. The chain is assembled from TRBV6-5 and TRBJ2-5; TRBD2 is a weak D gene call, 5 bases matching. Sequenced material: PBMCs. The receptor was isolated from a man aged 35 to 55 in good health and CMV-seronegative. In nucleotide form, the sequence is TGTGCCAGCACTTCAGACCGAGGGTTCGGAGAGACCCAGTACTTC. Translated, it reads CASTSDRGFGETQYF.